The 12 T cell receptor beta chains listed next were all sequenced from one sample in a study of CD8+ T cells in alopecia areata. Extracted from the samples, RNA was reverse transcribed into cDNA to serve as the sequencing template. TCRdb's table, derived via immunoSEQ multiplex PCR, lists solely in-frame clones and lacks some. The repertoire includes approximately 200,000 clones, 40% to 55% of them detected once, and roughly 2.6% sits in the top ten. Treatment described: oral pan-JAK inhibitor, 5-10 mg twice daily. Sample: CD4+ T cells sorted from blood, taken around week 36, from a patient treated with tofacitinib. Receptors were obtained from a human donor with alopecia areata.

This clone has a handful of counts. The V call is TRBV2, the J call TRBJ2-1; 13 bases line up with TRBD2. This CDR3 contains 16 residues. Unmatched junction bases numbered 4, after V lost 4 bases and J lost 4 bases. Per germline, CDR1 SNHLY and CDR2 FYNNEI. CDR3 region: CASSALAGGVYNEQFF. DNA of the CDR3: TGTGCCAGCAGTGCACTAGCGGGAGGGGTATACAATGAGCAGTTCTTC.

This clone was counted between two and nine times. The chain joins TRBV2 to TRBJ2-1; D is unresolved. This CDR3 has 13 residues. V was pared by 0 bases and J by 8 bases, with 8 bases between. Germline values: CDR1 SNHLY, CDR2 FYNNEI. CDR3: CASSEALRDEQFF. The CDR3 DNA follows: TGTGCCAGCAGTGAAGCGCTTCGCGATGAGCAGTTCTTC. Drawing the rest from reference TRBV2 and TRBJ2-1, the complete variable domain is EPEVTQTPSHQVTQMGQEVILRCVPISNHLYFYWYRQILGQKVEFLVSFYNNEISEKSEIFDDQFSVERPDGSNFTLKIRSTKLEDSAMYFCASSEALRDEQFFGPGTRLTVL.

This clone was detected once. CDR3 protein: CASSPPGAGGRNEQYF. As DNA, the CDR3 is TGTGCCAGCAGCCCTCCGGGGGCGGGAGGCAGGAACGAGCAGTACTTC. The chain employs TRBV11-2 and TRBJ2-7, with 8 bases that match TRBD2. Germline V gene data show CDR1 as SGHAT and CDR2 as FQNNGV. Trimming at V came to 5 bases and at J to 5 bases, leaving 14 bases not matched to a gene. This CDR3 contains 16 residues.

This clone turned up a few times. The chain has TRBV10-3 and TRBJ1-2; 9 bases match TRBD1. CDR1 ENHRY and CDR2 SYGVKD come from the germline V gene. The ends lost 3 bases at V and 8 bases at J; junction bases unmatched: 4. This CDR3 comprises 13 residues. The CDR3 loop is CAISEQGALGYTF. CDR3 nucleotides: TGTGCCATCAGTGAACAGGGGGCCCTGGGCTACACCTTC.

There are a few counts of this clone. V and J are TRBV27 and TRBJ1-2; 7 positions match TRBD1. V lost 3 bases, J lost 6 bases, and 4 bases stayed unmatched. The germline gives CDR1 MNHEY, CDR2 SMNVEV (reference sequence). CDR3 length: 13 amino acids. The CDR3 nucleotides read TGTGCCAGCAGTTTCCGGGACAGTCATGGCTACACCTTC. Its translation: CASSFRDSHGYTF.

The chain joins TRBV7-9 to TRBJ2-3; no clear D. Trimming removed 1 base from V and 0 bases from J, with 11 bases in between. Germline V gives CDR1 SEHNR, CDR2 FQNEAQ (reference sequence). This CDR3 comprises 16 residues. DNA for the CDR3: TGTGCCAGCAGCTTAGTTCCCAGCCGGAGCACAGATACGCAGTATTTT. It yields the protein CASSLVPSRSTDTQYF.

The rearrangement links TRBV7-2 to TRBJ2-2, with D possibly TRBD2 on 5 matching bases. The V gene's germline CDR1 is SGHTA and CDR2 FQGNSA. This CDR3 is 14 amino acids long. The CDR3 DNA is TGTGCGTCCAAGCGGAGGACGAACACCGGGGAGCTGTTTTTT. It specifies CASKRRTNTGELFF. The variable domain in full, completed from reference TRBV7-2 and TRBJ2-2, reads GAGVSQSPSNKVTEKGKDVELRCDPISGHTALYWYRQSLGQGLEFLIYFQGNSAPDKSGLPSDRFSAERTGGSVSTLTIQRTQQEDSAVYLCASKRRTNTGELFFGEGSRLTVL.

The V gene is TRBV29-1, the J gene TRBJ2-3; 12 positions match TRBD2. V lost 5 bases and J lost 6; bases outside the gene matches: 9. The CDR3 length is 15 residues. Germline V gene data show CDR1 as SQVTM and CDR2 as ANQGSEA. The CDR3 here is CSVMGTSGYADTQYF. The CDR3 DNA is TGCAGCGTTATGGGGACTAGCGGGTACGCGGATACGCAGTATTTT.

The chain recombines TRBV6-5 with TRBJ2-3; unclear D gene. Germline loops: CDR1 MNHEY, CDR2 SVGAGI. V lost 8 bases and J 10 bases, leaving 22 bases between the germline ends. The CDR3 consists of 14 residues. The CDR3 bases are TGTGCCAGCTGGAGTCCGGCGCGCTCGAGCGCGCAGTATTTT. It yields the protein CASWSPARSSAQYF.

This clone was recorded a few times. The V call is TRBV5-4, the J call TRBJ2-7; unclear D gene. Trimming took off 0 bases at V and 4 bases at J, with 8 bases between the two ends. The CDR3 has 13 residues. Germline-derived CDR1 and CDR2 are SGHNT and YYREEE (reference sequence). The CDR3 region is CASSLETSYEQYF. The CDR3 nucleotides read TGTGCCAGCAGCTTGGAGACATCTTACGAGCAGTACTTC.

This chain links TRBV6-1 with TRBJ1-1; 7 nucleotides agree with TRBD1. Trimming cost V 3 bases and J 2 bases; bases outside gene matches: 9. The CDR3 length is 16 residues. Germline CDR1 reads MNHNS; CDR2 reads SASEGT. The CDR3 coding sequence is TGTGCCAGCAGTGACCACAGGGGAGGAGGAAACACTGAAGCTTTCTTT. This codes for CASSDHRGGGNTEAFF.

This chain joins TRBV29-1 and TRBJ2-7, with 9 bases lining up with TRBD1. CDR1 and CDR2 from the germline V gene are SQVTM and ANQGSEA. There are 15 residues in the CDR3. The trim removed 2 bases at V and 3 bases at J, leaving 8 bases unmatched. CDR3 amino acids: CSVELRTGARYEQYF. CDR3 DNA: TGCAGCGTTGAACTTAGGACAGGGGCTCGCTACGAGCAGTACTTC.